The text below deals with one T cell receptor (beta chain). Antigen specificity is unknown. Healthy individuals who donated bone marrow served as the donors. The data are from a study of cytomegalovirus exposure and HLA in healthy donors. V dropped 4 bases and J dropped 6 bases, with 22 bases sitting between them. The CDR3 contains 17 residues. From germline, CDR1 is SGDLS and CDR2 YYNGEE. Findings of the study overall: Despite most TCR sequences being rare, some public TCRs occurred in many donors. Prior analysis indicated that the majority of TCR beta V segments exhibited productivity approximately 87% or approximately 30% of the time.

The PCR made use of 60 Vbeta and 13 Jbeta primers. Using immunoSEQ multiplex PCR, the repertoire was profiled, and TCRdb retains in-frame clones only, with some absent. The table lists about 170,000 clones, 75% to 90% of them singletons. This chain links TRBV9 with TRBJ2-2, with D possibly being TRBD1 (6 bases). Sequencing was carried out using PBMCs. This clonotype was sampled from a girl under 10 years old in good health and CMV-seropositive. The CDR3 sequence is CASSSNQQGRGAGELFF. The CDR3 DNA sequence: TGTGCCAGCAGCTCAAATCAACAGGGTAGAGGTGCCGGGGAGCTGTTTTTT.